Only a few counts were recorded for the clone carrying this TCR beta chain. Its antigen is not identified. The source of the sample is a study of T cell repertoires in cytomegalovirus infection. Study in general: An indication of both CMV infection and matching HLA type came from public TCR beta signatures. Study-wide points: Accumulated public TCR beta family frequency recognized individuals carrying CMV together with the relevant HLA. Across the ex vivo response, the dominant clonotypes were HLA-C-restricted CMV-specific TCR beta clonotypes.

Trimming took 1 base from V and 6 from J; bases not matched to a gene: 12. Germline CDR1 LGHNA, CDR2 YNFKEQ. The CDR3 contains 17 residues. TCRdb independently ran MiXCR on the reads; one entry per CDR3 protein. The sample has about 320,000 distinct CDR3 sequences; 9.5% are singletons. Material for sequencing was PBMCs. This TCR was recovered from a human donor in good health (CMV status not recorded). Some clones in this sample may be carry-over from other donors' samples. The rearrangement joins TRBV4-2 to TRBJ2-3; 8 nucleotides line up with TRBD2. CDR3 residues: CASSQGGGGGFRDTQYF. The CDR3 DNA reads TGTGCCAGCAGCCAAGGGGGGGGCGGGGGGTTCCGGGATACGCAGTATTTT.